This paragraph covers one TCR beta chain sequence. What it binds is unknown. Trimming took off 8 bases at V and 4 bases at J, with 17 bases between the two ends. Germline CDR1 reads GTSNPN; CDR2 reads SVGIG (reference sequence). This CDR3 comprises 13 residues. Use of 60 Vbeta and 13 Jbeta primers characterized the PCR. The table came from immunoSEQ multiplex PCR; TCRdb's copy has only in-frame clones and leaves some out. The sample has around 200,000 clones; around three quarters are singletons. These data originate in a study of cytomegalovirus exposure and HLA in healthy donors. Study-wide results and caveats: TCR beta sequences reportedly predicted most subjects' HLA-A and HLA-B alleles accurately.

The rearrangement joins TRBV30 to TRBJ1-2; D is undetermined. Sample: PBMCs. This TCR was recovered from a man aged 35 to 55 in good health and CMV-seronegative. CDR3 amino acids: CARQTQYGYGYTF. Here the CDR3 DNA reads TGTGCCCGGCAAACACAGTACGGCTATGGCTACACCTTC.